A selection of T cell receptor beta chains follows, all from one sample in a study of T cells expressing NK-cell markers. Using the 5' RACE reads, TCRdb records one entry per CDR3 protein without DNA. The listing contains over 200,000 distinct CDR3 sequences. Sequencing was done on a sample of blood T cells: a sorted CD56 or NKG2C T cell subset, CD4+ or CD8+ T cells, or bulk PBMC T cells (not recorded which). These TCRs come from a man aged 18-30 years in good health. Both conserved end residues are part of each CDR3. Fields, in order: V gene, J gene, CDR3 protein.

>TRBV12-3/TRBV12-4|TRBJ2-1
CASSLIAFGEQFF
>TRBV20-1|TRBJ2-7
CSARVQPNYEQYF
>TRBV5-6|TRBJ2-3
CASSLPTSGFTDTQYF
>TRBV10-3|TRBJ2-2
CAISRTGESTGELFF
>TRBV20-1|TRBJ2-2
CSAERNPNTGELFF
>TRBV28|TRBJ2-5
CASSLFRPGLPLSF
>TRBV19|TRBJ1-5
CASSTMGGNQPQHF
>TRBV30|TRBJ2-1
CALGSPKIGQFF
>TRBV19|TRBJ2-1
CASSIGNRANNEQFF
>TRBV12-3/TRBV12-4|TRBJ2-3
CASSLGQLRADTQYF
>TRBV6-6|TRBJ1-1
CASTKNTEAFF
>TRBV29-1|TRBJ2-5
CSVLNSETQYF
>TRBV27|TRBJ1-1
CASSGSQLQVLNTEAFF
>TRBV7-2|TRBJ1-1
CASSSLGGPFAFF
>TRBV5-1|TRBJ1-1
CASSLDRRNTEAFF
>TRBV6-1|TRBJ2-7
CASKSYAGLYEQYF
>TRBV28|TRBJ2-3
CASGTESTDTQYF
>TRBV20-1|TRBJ2-1
CSASFGGEAYNEQFF
>TRBV20-1|TRBJ2-5
CSASSLRSETQYF
>TRBV6-5|TRBJ2-1
CASSFKRRNEQFF
>TRBV4-3|TRBJ2-1
CASSQDSAAQYNEQFF
>TRBV5-1|TRBJ1-2
CASSPTGDVNYGYTF
>TRBV6-1|TRBJ1-3
CASSEFQQGFGNTIYF
>TRBV19|TRBJ2-1
CASSMTSGREFF
>TRBV12-3/TRBV12-4|TRBJ1-4
CASSQSRGKEVEKLFF
>TRBV12-3/TRBV12-4|TRBJ2-3
CASSLSGRTDTQYF
>TRBV12-3/TRBV12-4|TRBJ1-5
CASRMDRGSDQPQHF
>TRBV29-1|TRBJ2-4
CSVDVAGGSNIQYF
>TRBV2|TRBJ2-2
CAGSSGGLGTGELFF
>TRBV6-8|TRBJ2-3
CASNSSTHTDTQYF
>TRBV6-5|TRBJ2-3
CASSYSSGTGANTQYF
>TRBV6-5|TRBJ2-3
CASSYRALGTDTQYF
>TRBV20-1|TRBJ1-6
CSARDPQGEPGNSPLHF
>TRBV25-1|TRBJ2-7
CASSEPGPSYEQYF
>TRBV7-8|TRBJ2-3
CASSRLRSRADTQYF
>TRBV5-6|TRBJ2-1
CASSGPGTSLNEQFF
>TRBV5-1|TRBJ1-1
CASSLAPVTEAFF
>TRBV5-1|TRBJ1-2
CASSLVLPNGAGTNYGYTF
>TRBV20-1|TRBJ2-4
CSARVGGEGKNIQYF
>TRBV15|TRBJ2-5
CATSRPQETQYF
>TRBV30|TRBJ2-1
CAWREGVKQFF
>TRBV12-3/TRBV12-4|TRBJ2-7
CASSPVGRTGQYF
>TRBV6-6|TRBJ2-7
CASRKDSNEQYF
>TRBV27|TRBJ1-1
CASSLGGPNTEAFF
>TRBV9|TRBJ2-1
CASSVATVGRARDEQFF
>TRBV20-1|TRBJ2-3
CSAFNLGADTQYF
>TRBV29-1|TRBJ2-3
CSVAWGGNTDTQYF
>TRBV7-2|TRBJ2-7
CASSSRPLAAPYEQYF